This TCR beta chain was identified in a study of blood T cell repertoires in COVID-19. Study at large: Donors in the United States, Italy and Spain gave samples during acute or convalescent COVID-19. Sources were T cells, B-cell-depleted T cells, or PBMCs; the material itself was cDNA or gDNA.

Only one count was recorded for this clone. V shed 5 bases and J shed 4 bases, with 12 bases lying between them. The germline gives CDR1 SGHVS, CDR2 FNYEAQ. This CDR3 contains 14 residues. Recruited during active infection, patients (from Seattle) were subsequently followed longitudinally. Per the authors' pipeline: Using reference gene primer amplification, nucleated cell counts were estimated. Assay: immunoSEQ multiplex PCR; the TCRdb copy retains only in-frame clones and omits some. The V and J calls and clone size were taken over from that table, and D and trimming were inferred from the DNA. Of 60,000 to 70,000 clones listed, more than 75% are singletons.

The sequenced material came from peripheral blood. The chain has TRBV7-6 and TRBJ1-5; no clear D gene. This sequence was found in a man in his forties or fifties with COVID-19, enrolled during active disease. CDR3 protein: CASSPTGGNQPQHF. CDR3 DNA sequence: TGTGCCAGCAGCCCGACGGGAGGAAATCAGCCCCAGCATTTT. Supplemented by reference TRBV7-6 and TRBJ1-5, the full variable domain reads GAGVSQSPRYKVTKRGQDVALRCDPISGHVSLYWYRQALGQGPEFLTYFNYEAQQDKSGLPNDRFSAERPEGSISTLTIQRTEQRDSAMYRCASSPTGGNQPQHFGDGTRLSIL.